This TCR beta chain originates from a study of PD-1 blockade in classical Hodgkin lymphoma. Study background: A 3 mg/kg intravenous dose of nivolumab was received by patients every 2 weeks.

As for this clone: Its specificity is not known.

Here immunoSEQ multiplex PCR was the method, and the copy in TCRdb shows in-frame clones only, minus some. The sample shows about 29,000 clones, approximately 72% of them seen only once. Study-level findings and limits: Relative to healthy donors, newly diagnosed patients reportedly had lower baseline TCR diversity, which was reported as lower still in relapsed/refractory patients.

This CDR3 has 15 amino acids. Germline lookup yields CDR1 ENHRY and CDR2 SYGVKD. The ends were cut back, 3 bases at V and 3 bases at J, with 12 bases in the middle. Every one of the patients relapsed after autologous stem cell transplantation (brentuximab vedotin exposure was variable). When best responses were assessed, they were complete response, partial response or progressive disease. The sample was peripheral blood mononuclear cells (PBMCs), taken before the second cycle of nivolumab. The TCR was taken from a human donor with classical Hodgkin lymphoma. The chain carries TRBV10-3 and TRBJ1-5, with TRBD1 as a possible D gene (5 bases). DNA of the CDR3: TGTGCCATCAGTGAATATACAGGCCCCAATCAGCCCCAGCATTTT. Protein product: CAISEYTGPNQPQHF.